These T cell receptor beta chains were read from a single sample in a study of shared clonotypes between healthy human individuals. Clones were sequenced by immunoSEQ multiplex PCR, and TCRdb holds only the in-frame ones, with some missing. The sample holds about 2.3 million clones; roughly 90% are singletons and the top ten take approximately 0.41%. The sequenced material came from naive CD4+ T cells from PBMCs. The source is a man between 18 and 29 years old in good health. Some clones in this sample may be carry-over from other donors' samples. The CDR3 runs from the conserved cysteine through the conserved F or W. The order of the fields is CDR3 DNA, CDR3 protein, D gene, J gene, clone size, V gene. A D gene is named only where the DNA matches it firmly. Clone size, where shown, is once, few, many, or a class for clones that have expanded.

CDR3 DNA: TGTGCCAGCTCACCTGTGGACAGCAACTATGGCTACACCTTC
CDR3 protein: CASSPVDSNYGYTF
D gene: -
J gene: TRBJ1-2
clone size: -
V gene: TRBV18

CDR3 DNA: TGCGCCAGCAGCTTGAACAGGGCCCCAGATACGCAGTATTTT
CDR3 protein: CASSLNRAPDTQYF
D gene: -
J gene: TRBJ2-3
clone size: -
V gene: TRBV5-1

CDR3 DNA: TGTGCCAGCAGCTCCGGGGTGGGGGTGCCCCGATTT
CDR3 protein: CASSSGVGVPRF
D gene: -
J gene: TRBJ2-3
clone size: -
V gene: TRBV7-3

CDR3 DNA: TGTGCCAGCAGCTTTGGTTCCAATCGTGAAGCTTTCTTT
CDR3 protein: CASSFGSNREAFF
D gene: -
J gene: TRBJ1-1
clone size: -
V gene: TRBV7-8

CDR3 DNA: TGTGCCAGCAGCCGTCCCTGGGGGAGTATGTTCTTC
CDR3 protein: CASSRPWGSMFF
D gene: -
J gene: TRBJ2-1
clone size: once
V gene: TRBV28

CDR3 DNA: TGCGCCAGCAGCCCATCGACAGGGGGGAAGACCCAGTACTTC
CDR3 protein: CASSPSTGGKTQYF
D gene: TRBD1
J gene: TRBJ2-5
clone size: -
V gene: TRBV5-1

CDR3 DNA: TGCGCCAGCAGCGCCACTAGCGGGAGAGAGACCCAGTACTTC
CDR3 protein: CASSATSGRETQYF
D gene: TRBD2
J gene: TRBJ2-5
clone size: -
V gene: TRBV5-1

CDR3 DNA: TGTGCCTGGAGTGTCTCCCCCTACGAGCAGTACTTC
CDR3 protein: CAWSVSPYEQYF
D gene: -
J gene: TRBJ2-7
clone size: -
V gene: TRBV30

CDR3 DNA: TGCGCCAGCAGCCAAGAGTCCTACGAGCAGTACTTC
CDR3 protein: CASSQESYEQYF
D gene: -
J gene: TRBJ2-7
clone size: -
V gene: TRBV5-1

CDR3 DNA: TGTGCCAGCAGCTTAAGAGCGGGCAGATATGCAACTAATGAAAAACTGTTTTTT
CDR3 protein: CASSLRAGRYATNEKLFF
D gene: -
J gene: TRBJ1-4
clone size: -
V gene: TRBV5-6

CDR3 DNA: TGTGCCAGCAGCCAGCCAGCCTCTGGAAACACCATATATTTT
CDR3 protein: CASSQPASGNTIYF
D gene: -
J gene: TRBJ1-3
clone size: -
V gene: TRBV5-6

CDR3 DNA: TGTGCCAGTCAGGCGTTGGGAAATCAGCCCCAGCATTTT
CDR3 protein: CASQALGNQPQHF
D gene: -
J gene: TRBJ1-5
clone size: -
V gene: TRBV2

CDR3 DNA: TGTGCCAGCTCACCCGAGGTGGGACAGGGGCGACCAACCGTGAAAGGAAACTATGGCTACACCTTC
CDR3 protein: CASSPEVGQGRPTVKGNYGYTF
D gene: TRBD1
J gene: TRBJ1-2
clone size: -
V gene: TRBV18

CDR3 DNA: TGTGCCAGCTCACCACCCCGCTCGACTGGGGCCAACGTCCTGACTTTC
CDR3 protein: CASSPPRSTGANVLTF
D gene: -
J gene: TRBJ2-6
clone size: -
V gene: TRBV18

CDR3 DNA: TGTGCCAGCAGCTTAGTGGGGAGCTCCTACGAGCAGTACTTC
CDR3 protein: CASSLVGSSYEQYF
D gene: -
J gene: TRBJ2-7
clone size: once
V gene: TRBV7-9

CDR3 DNA: TGTGCCAGTAGTAAGGCAGCCACTAGCACAGATACGCAGTATTTT
CDR3 protein: CASSKAATSTDTQYF
D gene: -
J gene: TRBJ2-3
clone size: -
V gene: TRBV19

CDR3 DNA: TGTGCCAGCAGCCCAAGGGGGGGAGTTAGAAGTGAGCAGTTCTTC
CDR3 protein: CASSPRGGVRSEQFF
D gene: -
J gene: TRBJ2-1
clone size: -
V gene: TRBV6-5

CDR3 DNA: TGTGCCAGCAGTCAGCTGGACGGCAGGAAAAACACTGAAGCTTTCTTT
CDR3 protein: CASSQLDGRKNTEAFF
D gene: -
J gene: TRBJ1-1
clone size: -
V gene: TRBV28

CDR3 DNA: TGTGCCGTGATGATGGACCTCTACGAGCAGTACTTC
CDR3 protein: CAVMMDLYEQYF
D gene: -
J gene: TRBJ2-7
clone size: -
V gene: TRBV6-5

CDR3 DNA: TGTGCCAGCAGCCATCAGGGGAAAAACATTCAGTACTTC
CDR3 protein: CASSHQGKNIQYF
D gene: -
J gene: TRBJ2-4
clone size: -
V gene: TRBV11-3

CDR3 DNA: TGTGCCAGCAGTTACCGATACAATGGGGATACGCAGTATTTT
CDR3 protein: CASSYRYNGDTQYF
D gene: -
J gene: TRBJ2-3
clone size: -
V gene: TRBV6-6

CDR3 DNA: TGTGCCAGCAGTTTGGTCGGCTCTGGGGCCAACGTCCTGACTTTC
CDR3 protein: CASSLVGSGANVLTF
D gene: -
J gene: TRBJ2-6
clone size: -
V gene: TRBV28

CDR3 DNA: TGTGCCAGCAGCTTGCGGGGCCCCACAGATACGCAGTATTTT
CDR3 protein: CASSLRGPTDTQYF
D gene: -
J gene: TRBJ2-3
clone size: -
V gene: TRBV7-2

CDR3 DNA: TGCGCCAGCAGCTTGGGTGGGACAGGGAGGACCGGAGCTTTCTTT
CDR3 protein: CASSLGGTGRTGAFF
D gene: TRBD1
J gene: TRBJ1-1
clone size: -
V gene: TRBV5-1

CDR3 DNA: TGCGCCAGCAGCAACTTACAGGGGTACACTGAAGCTTTCTTT
CDR3 protein: CASSNLQGYTEAFF
D gene: TRBD1
J gene: TRBJ1-1
clone size: -
V gene: TRBV5-1

CDR3 DNA: TGTGCCAGCAGCTTAGGGAGTAGCGGAACCTACGAGCAGTACTTC
CDR3 protein: CASSLGSSGTYEQYF
D gene: -
J gene: TRBJ2-7
clone size: -
V gene: TRBV7-3

CDR3 DNA: TGTGCCAGCAGTTTTGCCGGGACTACGAAGTACTTC
CDR3 protein: CASSFAGTTKYF
D gene: TRBD2
J gene: TRBJ2-7
clone size: -
V gene: TRBV28

CDR3 DNA: TGTGCCAGCAGTCCGGACAGGAGCTCCTACGAGCAGTACTTC
CDR3 protein: CASSPDRSSYEQYF
D gene: TRBD1
J gene: TRBJ2-7
clone size: -
V gene: TRBV6-1

CDR3 DNA: TGTGCCAGCAGCTTTACAGGGATGGGCACTGAAGCTTTCTTT
CDR3 protein: CASSFTGMGTEAFF
D gene: -
J gene: TRBJ1-1
clone size: -
V gene: TRBV7-2

CDR3 DNA: TGCGCCAGCAGCTTGGGACTAGAAGGGAGAAATGAGCAGTTCTTC
CDR3 protein: CASSLGLEGRNEQFF
D gene: -
J gene: TRBJ2-1
clone size: -
V gene: TRBV5-1

CDR3 DNA: TGTGCCAGTAGTACCCGCCCCGGGACAGGGTGGGAAGAGCAGTACTTC
CDR3 protein: CASSTRPGTGWEEQYF
D gene: TRBD1
J gene: TRBJ2-7
clone size: few
V gene: TRBV19

CDR3 DNA: TGTGCCATCAGTGACGTACAGAGCTCCTACAATGAGCAGTTCTTC
CDR3 protein: CAISDVQSSYNEQFF
D gene: -
J gene: TRBJ2-1
clone size: -
V gene: TRBV10-3

CDR3 DNA: TGTGCCAGCAGTATCAAAGGGGGCGGTTTCCGAAACTACGAGCAGTACTTC
CDR3 protein: CASSIKGGGFRNYEQYF
D gene: TRBD1
J gene: TRBJ2-7
clone size: -
V gene: TRBV5-4

CDR3 DNA: TGTGCCAGTAGACAACTTTTGCGGGACACAGATACGCAGTATTTT
CDR3 protein: CASRQLLRDTDTQYF
D gene: -
J gene: TRBJ2-3
clone size: -
V gene: TRBV19

CDR3 DNA: TGTGCCAGCAGCTTGGGGACAGAGAAGGCGGCTTTCTTT
CDR3 protein: CASSLGTEKAAFF
D gene: -
J gene: TRBJ1-1
clone size: -
V gene: TRBV5-6

CDR3 DNA: TGTGCCAGCAGCTCCCGCGGGACAGCTGGAGCCCTCCATGGCTACACCTTC
CDR3 protein: CASSSRGTAGALHGYTF
D gene: TRBD1
J gene: TRBJ1-2
clone size: -
V gene: TRBV7-8

CDR3 DNA: TGCGCCAGCAGCTTGGCCCCCGGGGCCGTTTACAATGAGCAGTTCTTC
CDR3 protein: CASSLAPGAVYNEQFF
D gene: -
J gene: TRBJ2-1
clone size: -
V gene: TRBV5-1

CDR3 DNA: TGCGCCAGCAGTTGGGGGACTAGCGGGAGGAGCTCCTACAATGAGCAGTTCTTC
CDR3 protein: CASSWGTSGRSSYNEQFF
D gene: TRBD2
J gene: TRBJ2-1
clone size: -
V gene: TRBV23-1

CDR3 DNA: TGTGCCAGCAGTCAGCTTCCCACGGGCGGCTACACCTTC
CDR3 protein: CASSQLPTGGYTF
D gene: -
J gene: TRBJ1-2
clone size: few
V gene: TRBV6-4

CDR3 DNA: TGTGCCAGCAGTTTTGGCAGGGGGCGCCGGGGCGGGGAGCTGTTTTTT
CDR3 protein: CASSFGRGRRGGELFF
D gene: TRBD1
J gene: TRBJ2-2
clone size: -
V gene: TRBV27

CDR3 DNA: TGTGCCAGCAGTGAGCTAAAGAGGGCCAGCTCCTACAATGAGCAGTTCTTC
CDR3 protein: CASSELKRASSYNEQFF
D gene: -
J gene: TRBJ2-1
clone size: -
V gene: TRBV28

CDR3 DNA: TGTGCCAGCAGCATTGGGACGGGCTTAGACTACGAGCAGTACTTC
CDR3 protein: CASSIGTGLDYEQYF
D gene: -
J gene: TRBJ2-7
clone size: -
V gene: TRBV7-9

CDR3 DNA: TGCGCCAGCAGCTTGCGCCCTAGCGGACAAGAGACCCAGTACTTC
CDR3 protein: CASSLRPSGQETQYF
D gene: TRBD2
J gene: TRBJ2-5
clone size: -
V gene: TRBV5-1

CDR3 DNA: TGTGCCAGCAGTTACGGTACGGGAGCGGGTGAGACCCAGTACTTC
CDR3 protein: CASSYGTGAGETQYF
D gene: -
J gene: TRBJ2-5
clone size: -
V gene: TRBV6-6

CDR3 DNA: TGTGCCATCAGCCCCGTCGTTTCAGATACGCAGTATTTT
CDR3 protein: CAISPVVSDTQYF
D gene: -
J gene: TRBJ2-3
clone size: -
V gene: TRBV10-3

CDR3 DNA: TGTGCCAGCAGTTACGGACTAGCGGGCTACAATGAGCAGTTCTTC
CDR3 protein: CASSYGLAGYNEQFF
D gene: TRBD2
J gene: TRBJ2-1
clone size: -
V gene: TRBV6-6

CDR3 DNA: TGTGCCTGGAAAGTTGGGGGTAGCAATCAGCCCCAGCATTTT
CDR3 protein: CAWKVGGSNQPQHF
D gene: -
J gene: TRBJ1-5
clone size: -
V gene: TRBV30

CDR3 DNA: TGTGCCAGCAGCTTGGGCCGTCTAGCGGGAGGAAATGAGCAGTTCTTC
CDR3 protein: CASSLGRLAGGNEQFF
D gene: TRBD2
J gene: TRBJ2-1
clone size: -
V gene: TRBV5-5

CDR3 DNA: TGTGCCAGCTCACCCGGACTAGCGGGTTCCTACGAGCAGTACTTC
CDR3 protein: CASSPGLAGSYEQYF
D gene: TRBD2
J gene: TRBJ2-7
clone size: -
V gene: TRBV18

CDR3 DNA: TGCGCCAGCAGCTGGACTAGCGGGCCCTACAATGAGCAGTTCTTC
CDR3 protein: CASSWTSGPYNEQFF
D gene: TRBD2
J gene: TRBJ2-1
clone size: few
V gene: TRBV5-1

CDR3 DNA: TGCGCCAGCAGCTTGGGAAATTACGAGCAGTACTTC
CDR3 protein: CASSLGNYEQYF
D gene: -
J gene: TRBJ2-7
clone size: -
V gene: TRBV5-1

CDR3 DNA: TGTGCCAGCAGCTTATTCCCTAGCGGGAGGTTACACGGGGAGCTGTTTTTT
CDR3 protein: CASSLFPSGRLHGELFF
D gene: TRBD2
J gene: TRBJ2-2
clone size: -
V gene: TRBV7-2

CDR3 DNA: TGTGCCAGCAGTGTCGACAGGGGAAGTTACAATGAGCAGTTCTTC
CDR3 protein: CASSVDRGSYNEQFF
D gene: TRBD1
J gene: TRBJ2-1
clone size: -
V gene: TRBV6-4

CDR3 DNA: TGTGCCAGCAGTAAGACAGTTGTCTACGAGCAGTACTTC
CDR3 protein: CASSKTVVYEQYF
D gene: -
J gene: TRBJ2-7
clone size: -
V gene: TRBV27

CDR3 DNA: TGTGCCAGCAGTTACTCCGGTGTCAATCAGCCCCAGCATTTT
CDR3 protein: CASSYSGVNQPQHF
D gene: -
J gene: TRBJ1-5
clone size: once
V gene: TRBV6-5

CDR3 DNA: TGTGCCAGCTCTATCCAGCGGGCGAGCTCCTACAATGAGCAGTTCTTC
CDR3 protein: CASSIQRASSYNEQFF
D gene: -
J gene: TRBJ2-1
clone size: -
V gene: TRBV18